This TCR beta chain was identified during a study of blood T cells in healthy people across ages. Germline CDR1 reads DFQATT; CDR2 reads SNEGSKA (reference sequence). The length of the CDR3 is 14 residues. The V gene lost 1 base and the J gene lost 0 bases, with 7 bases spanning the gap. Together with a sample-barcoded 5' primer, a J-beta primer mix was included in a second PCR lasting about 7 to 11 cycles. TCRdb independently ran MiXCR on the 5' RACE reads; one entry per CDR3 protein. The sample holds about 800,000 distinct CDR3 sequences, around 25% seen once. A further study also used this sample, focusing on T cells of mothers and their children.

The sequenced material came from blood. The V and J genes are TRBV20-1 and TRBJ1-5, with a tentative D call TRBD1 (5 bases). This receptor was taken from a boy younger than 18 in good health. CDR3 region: CSARGGTSNQPQHF. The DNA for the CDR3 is TGCAGTGCTAGAGGGGGGACTAGCAATCAGCCCCAGCATTTT.